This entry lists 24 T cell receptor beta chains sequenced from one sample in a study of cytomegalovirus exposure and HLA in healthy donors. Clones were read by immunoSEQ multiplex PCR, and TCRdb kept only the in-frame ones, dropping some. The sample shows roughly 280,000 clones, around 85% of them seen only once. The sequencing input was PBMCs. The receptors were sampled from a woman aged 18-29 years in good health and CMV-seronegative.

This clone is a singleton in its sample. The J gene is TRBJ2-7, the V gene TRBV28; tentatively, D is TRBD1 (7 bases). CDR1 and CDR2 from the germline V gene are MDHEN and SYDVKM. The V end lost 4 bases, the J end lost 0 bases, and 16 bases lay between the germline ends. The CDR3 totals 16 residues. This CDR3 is CASSSLEEGASYEQYF. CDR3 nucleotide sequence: TGTGCCAGCAGTTCTCTAGAGGAGGGGGCCTCCTACGAGCAGTACTTC.

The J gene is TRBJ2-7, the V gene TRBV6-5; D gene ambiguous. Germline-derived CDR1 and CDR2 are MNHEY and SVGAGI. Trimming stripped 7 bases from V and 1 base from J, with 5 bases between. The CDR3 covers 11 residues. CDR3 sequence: CASTDSYEQYF. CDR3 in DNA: TGTGCCAGCACAGATTCCTACGAGCAGTACTTC.

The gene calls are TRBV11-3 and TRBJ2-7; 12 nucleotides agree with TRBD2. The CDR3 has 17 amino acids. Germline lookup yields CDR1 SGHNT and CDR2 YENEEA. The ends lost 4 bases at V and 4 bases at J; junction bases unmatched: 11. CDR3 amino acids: CASSSTFRTSGTYEQYF. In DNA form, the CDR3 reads TGTGCCAGCAGCTCAACCTTTAGGACTAGCGGGACATACGAGCAGTACTTC.

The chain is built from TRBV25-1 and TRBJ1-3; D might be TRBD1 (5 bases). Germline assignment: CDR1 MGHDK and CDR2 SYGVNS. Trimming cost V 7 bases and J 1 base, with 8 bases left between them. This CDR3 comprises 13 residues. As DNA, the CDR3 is TGTGCCAGCACAACAGGATCTGGAAACACCATATATTTT. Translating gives CASTTGSGNTIYF. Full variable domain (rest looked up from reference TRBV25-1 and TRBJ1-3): EADIYQTPRYLVIGTGKKITLECSQTMGHDKMYWYQQDPGMELHLIHYSYGVNSTEKGDLSSESTVSRIRTEHFPLTLESARPSHTSQYLCASTTGSGNTIYFGEGSWLTVV.

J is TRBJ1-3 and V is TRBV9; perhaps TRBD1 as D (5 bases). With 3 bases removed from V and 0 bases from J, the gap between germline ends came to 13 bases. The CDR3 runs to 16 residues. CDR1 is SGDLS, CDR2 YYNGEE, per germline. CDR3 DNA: TGTGCCAGCAGCGCCACCTTGACAGACTCTGGAAACACCATATATTTT. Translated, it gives CASSATLTDSGNTIYF.

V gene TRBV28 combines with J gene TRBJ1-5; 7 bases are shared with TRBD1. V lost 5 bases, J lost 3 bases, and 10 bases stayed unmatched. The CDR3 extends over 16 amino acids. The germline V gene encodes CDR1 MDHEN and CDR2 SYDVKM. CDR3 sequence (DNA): TGTGCCAGCAGTCTACAGGGGTCGCCCCACAATCAGCCCCAGCATTTT. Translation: CASSLQGSPHNQPQHF.

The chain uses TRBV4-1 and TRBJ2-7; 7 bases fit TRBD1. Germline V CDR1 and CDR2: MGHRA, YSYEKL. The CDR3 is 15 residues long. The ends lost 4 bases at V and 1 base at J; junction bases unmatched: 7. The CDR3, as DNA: TGCGCCAGCAGCCTTTGGGACAGATTTTCCTACGAGCAGTACTTC. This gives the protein CASSLWDRFSYEQYF.

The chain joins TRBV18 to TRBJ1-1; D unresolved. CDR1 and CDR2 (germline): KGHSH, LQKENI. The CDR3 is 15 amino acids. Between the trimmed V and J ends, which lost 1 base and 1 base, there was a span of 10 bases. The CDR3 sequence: CASSPLTAGNTEAFF. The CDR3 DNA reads TGTGCCAGCTCACCACTCACAGCCGGGAACACTGAAGCTTTCTTT.

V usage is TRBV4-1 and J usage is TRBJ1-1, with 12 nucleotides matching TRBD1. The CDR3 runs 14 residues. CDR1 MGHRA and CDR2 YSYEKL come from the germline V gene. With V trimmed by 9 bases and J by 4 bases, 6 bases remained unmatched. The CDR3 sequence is CASGTGGPGTEAFF. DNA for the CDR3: TGCGCCAGTGGGACAGGGGGCCCGGGCACTGAAGCTTTCTTT.

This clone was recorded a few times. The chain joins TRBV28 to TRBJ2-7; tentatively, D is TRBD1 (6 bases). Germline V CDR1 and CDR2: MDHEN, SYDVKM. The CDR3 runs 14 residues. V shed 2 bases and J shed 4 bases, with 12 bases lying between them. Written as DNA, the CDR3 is TGTGCCAGCAGTTTAGACGGGACACGTTACGAGCAGTACTTC. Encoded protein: CASSLDGTRYEQYF.

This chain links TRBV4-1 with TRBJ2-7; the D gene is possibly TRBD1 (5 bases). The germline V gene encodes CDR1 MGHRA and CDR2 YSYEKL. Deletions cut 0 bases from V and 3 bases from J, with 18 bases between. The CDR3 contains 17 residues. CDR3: CASSQDRARADRYEQYF. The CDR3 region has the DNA TGCGCCAGCAGCCAAGACAGGGCTAGGGCAGACCGCTACGAGCAGTACTTC.

DNA of the CDR3: TGTGCCAGCAGTTACTGGGGAGGCGGCACTGAAGCTTTCTTT. Amino acids: CASSYWGGGTEAFF. The chain uses TRBV6-5 and TRBJ1-1; D remains ambiguous. The germline V and J ends were trimmed by 1 base and 4 bases, with 10 bases remaining between them. This CDR3 has 14 residues. The germline gives CDR1 MNHEY, CDR2 SVGAGI.

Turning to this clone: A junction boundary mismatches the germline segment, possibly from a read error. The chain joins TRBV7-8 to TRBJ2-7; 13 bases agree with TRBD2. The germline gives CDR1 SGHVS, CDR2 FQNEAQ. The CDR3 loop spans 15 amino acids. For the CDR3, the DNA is TGTGCCAGCAGCCCCACCGGGACTAGCGGGAAAACAAGGGAGTTC. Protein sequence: CASSPTGTSGKTREF.

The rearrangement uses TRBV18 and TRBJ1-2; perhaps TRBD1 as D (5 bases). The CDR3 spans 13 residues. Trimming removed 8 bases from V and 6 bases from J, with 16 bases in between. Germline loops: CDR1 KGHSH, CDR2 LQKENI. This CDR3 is CASKGRAENGYTF. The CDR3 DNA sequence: TGTGCCAGCAAGGGCAGGGCCGAAAATGGCTACACCTTC.

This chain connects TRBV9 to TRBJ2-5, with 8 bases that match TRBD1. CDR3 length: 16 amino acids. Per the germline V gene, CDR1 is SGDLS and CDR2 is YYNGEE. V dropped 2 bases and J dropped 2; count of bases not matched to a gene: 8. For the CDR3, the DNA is TGTGCCAGCAGCGTCGGGACAGGCAGCCCTCAAGAGACCCAGTACTTC. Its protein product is CASSVGTGSPQETQYF.

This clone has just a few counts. The CDR3 DNA follows: TGTGCCAGCAGGACGCAGGGGGCAAATGGCTACACCTTC. Amino acids: CASRTQGANGYTF. The V and J genes are TRBV25-1 and TRBJ1-2; 8 positions agree with TRBD1. CDR1 and CDR2 from the germline V gene are MGHDK and SYGVNS. The CDR3 totals 13 residues. V shed 6 bases, J shed 6 bases, and the junction held 6 bases outside the gene matches.

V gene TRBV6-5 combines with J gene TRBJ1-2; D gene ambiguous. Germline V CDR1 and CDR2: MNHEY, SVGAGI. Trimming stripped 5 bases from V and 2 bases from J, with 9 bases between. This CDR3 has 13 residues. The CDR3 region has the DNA TGTGCCAGCAGTCGGGGTCGGAACTATGGCTACACCTTC. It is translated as CASSRGRNYGYTF.

The CDR3 nucleotides are TGTGCCAGCAGCACACGGACAGGGAGGGCCACAGATACGCAGTATTTT. It translates to CASSTRTGRATDTQYF. The J gene is TRBJ2-3, the V gene TRBV7-9; tentatively, D is TRBD1 (8 bases). V lost 5 bases to trimming and J lost 2 bases, with 17 bases between them. CDR1 SEHNR and CDR2 FQNEAQ come from the germline V gene (reference sequence). The CDR3 has 16 residues.

The CDR3 bases are TGTGCCAGCGAAGACAGGGGGGCCTCCTACGAGCAGTACTTC. Translating it yields CASEDRGASYEQYF. This chain connects TRBV6-6 to TRBJ2-7; 9 bases fit TRBD1. V shed 8 bases and J 0 bases; nucleotides not matched to a gene: 5. Germline CDR1 MNHNY, CDR2 SVGAGI (reference sequence). The CDR3 extends over 14 amino acids.

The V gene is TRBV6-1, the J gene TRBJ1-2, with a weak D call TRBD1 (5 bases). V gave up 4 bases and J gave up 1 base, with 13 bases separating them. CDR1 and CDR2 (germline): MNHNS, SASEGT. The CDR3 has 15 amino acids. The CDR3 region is CASSAELQGNYGYTF. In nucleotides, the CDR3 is TGTGCCAGCAGTGCGGAACTGCAGGGTAACTATGGCTACACCTTC.

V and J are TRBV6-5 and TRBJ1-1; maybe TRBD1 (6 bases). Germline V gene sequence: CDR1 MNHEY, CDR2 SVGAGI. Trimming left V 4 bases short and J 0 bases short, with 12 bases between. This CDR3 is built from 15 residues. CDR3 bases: TGTGCCAGCAGTTCGGACAGTGGGCTGAACACTGAAGCTTTCTTT. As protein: CASSSDSGLNTEAFF.

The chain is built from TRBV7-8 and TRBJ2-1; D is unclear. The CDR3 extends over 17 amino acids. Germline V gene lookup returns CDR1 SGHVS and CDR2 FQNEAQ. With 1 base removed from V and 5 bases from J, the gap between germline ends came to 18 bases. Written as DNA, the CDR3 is TGTGCCAGCAGCTTAGGAAATGCATGGAGTCTAAACAATGAGCAGTTCTTC. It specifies CASSLGNAWSLNNEQFF.

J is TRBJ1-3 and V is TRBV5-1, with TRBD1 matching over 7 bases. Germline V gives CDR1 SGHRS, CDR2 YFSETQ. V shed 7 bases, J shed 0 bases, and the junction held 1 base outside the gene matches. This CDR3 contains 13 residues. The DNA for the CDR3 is TGCGCCAGCGCAGGGGGCTCTGGAAACACCATATATTTT. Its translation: CASAGGSGNTIYF.

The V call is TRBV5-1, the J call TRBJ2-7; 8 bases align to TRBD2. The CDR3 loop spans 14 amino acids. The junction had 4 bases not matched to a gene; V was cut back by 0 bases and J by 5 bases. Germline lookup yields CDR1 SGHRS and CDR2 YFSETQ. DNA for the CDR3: TGCGCCAGCAGCTTGGGACTAGCGCTTGACGAGCAGTACTTC. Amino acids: CASSLGLALDEQYF. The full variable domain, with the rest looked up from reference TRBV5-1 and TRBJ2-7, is KAGVTQTPRYLIKTRGQQVTLSCSPISGHRSVSWYQQTPGQGLQFLFEYFSETQRNKGNFPGRFSGRQFSNSRSEMNVSTLELGDSALYLCASSLGLALDEQYFGPGTRLTVT.